This TCR beta chain was obtained from a study of T-cell reconstitution after alpha-beta-depleted transplantation in children. Unique molecular identifiers were used in preparing the TCRbeta library. TCRdb reprocessed the PCR reads with MiXCR, giving one entry per CDR3 protein. This sample has hundreds of thousands of distinct CDR3 sequences; over 25% occur once, and the top ten carry approximately 2.3%. This CDR3 is built from 15 residues. Germline CDR1 SQVTM, CDR2 ANQGSEA. Trimming took 3 bases from V and 6 from J; bases not matched to a gene: 8. This TCR came from a human donor who donated a stem cell graft to a child with aplastic anemia. This chain connects TRBV29-1 to TRBJ2-2, with 9 bases that match TRBD1. Sequences were derived from PBMCs from the stem cell graft donor, sampled from the stem cell graft. CDR3 amino acids: CSVDSGTGLSGELFF. In DNA, the CDR3 is TGCAGCGTTGATTCGGGGACAGGGTTATCCGGGGAGCTGTTTTTT.